These 2 T cell receptor beta chains came from one sample sequenced in a study of T cells in Graves' hyperthyroidism and ophthalmopathy. TCR beta CDR3 regions were amplified from RNA transcripts. TCR CDR3 underwent first-round RT-PCR with the HTBI primer set. TCRdb redid the calling of the multiplex PCR reads with MiXCR, one entry per CDR3 protein. The sample consists of a few hundred thousand distinct CDR3 sequences, around a sixth of them appearing once. Sequenced: blood. These receptors originate from a young man with Graves' ophthalmopathy.

This clonotype occurred many times. The V gene is TRBV12-3 or TRBV12-4, the J gene TRBJ1-2, with a possible D match to TRBD1 (5 bases). Between the trimmed V and J ends, which lost 7 bases and 8 bases, there was a span of 20 bases. This CDR3 contains 14 residues. The CDR3 nucleotides read TGTGCCAGCACCTCCCCCCCAGGGATTCGGGGCTACACCTTC. This encodes CASTSPPGIRGYTF.

The chain combines TRBV4-2 with TRBJ2-4; D possibly matches TRBD1 or TRBD2 (6 bases each). This CDR3 has 15 residues. The ends were cut back, 4 bases at V and 5 bases at J, with 15 bases in the middle. Germline CDR1 LGHNA, CDR2 YNFKEQ. The CDR3 nucleotides read TGTGCCAGCAGCCCAAGGGGGGCAGGGGAAAACATTCAGTACTTC. This codes for CASSPRGAGENIQYF.